This T cell receptor (beta chain) was captured by sequencing in a study of T-cell memory formation after mild COVID-19. TCRdb itself ran the 5' RACE reads through MiXCR, one entry per CDR3 protein. Among just over 300,000 distinct CDR3 sequences listed, roughly a fifth were seen once. Study outcomes and limitations: Certain responding clones were present in pre-infection memory, suggesting participation of cross-reactive memory.

This CDR3 is built from 15 residues. With V trimmed by 3 bases and J by 8 bases, 6 bases remained unmatched. In germline, CDR1 is DFQATT, CDR2 SNEGSKA (reference sequence). This clonotype was picked up a small number of times. Its antigen remains unknown. The specimen was PBMCs or a T cell subset sorted from them (not recorded which). This receptor was identified in a man between 18 and 35 years old who had mild COVID-19 (a few samples of this study predate the infection). Cell type and time point are not known. V and J are TRBV20-1 and TRBJ1-6, with 11 bases that match TRBD1. As DNA, the CDR3 is TGCAGTGCTAGTGGACAGGGGGCGCTTGATTCACCCCTCCACTTT. It is translated as CSASGQGALDSPLHF.